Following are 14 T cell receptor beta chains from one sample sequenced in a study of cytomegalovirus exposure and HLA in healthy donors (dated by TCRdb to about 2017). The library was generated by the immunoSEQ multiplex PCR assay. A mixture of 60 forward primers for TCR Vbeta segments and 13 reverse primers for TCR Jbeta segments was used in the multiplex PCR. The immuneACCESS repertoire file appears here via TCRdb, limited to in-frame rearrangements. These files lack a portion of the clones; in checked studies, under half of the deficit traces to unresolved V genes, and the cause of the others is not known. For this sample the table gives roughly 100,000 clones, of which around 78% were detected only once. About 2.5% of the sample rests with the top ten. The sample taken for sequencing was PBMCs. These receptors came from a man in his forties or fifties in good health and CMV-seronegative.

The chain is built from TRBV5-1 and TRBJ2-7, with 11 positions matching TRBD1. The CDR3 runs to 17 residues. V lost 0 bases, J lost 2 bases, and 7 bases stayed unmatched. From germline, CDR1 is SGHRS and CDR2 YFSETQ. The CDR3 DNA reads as TGCGCCAGCAGCTTGGTTTCCGGGACAGGGGGAACCTACGAGCAGTACTTC. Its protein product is CASSLVSGTGGTYEQYF.

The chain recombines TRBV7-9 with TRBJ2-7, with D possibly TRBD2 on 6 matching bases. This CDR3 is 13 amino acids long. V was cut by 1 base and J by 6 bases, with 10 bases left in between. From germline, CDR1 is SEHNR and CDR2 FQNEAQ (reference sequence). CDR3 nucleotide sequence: TGTGCCAGCAGCTTAGTGGAGGGTACCGAGCAGTACTTC. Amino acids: CASSLVEGTEQYF. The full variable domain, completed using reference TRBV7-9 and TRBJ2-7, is DTGVSQNPRHKITKRGQNVTFRCDPISEHNRLYWYRQTLGQGPEFLTYFQNEAQLEKSRLLSDRFSAERPKGSFSTLEIQRTEQGDSAMYLCASSLVEGTEQYFGPGTRLTVT.

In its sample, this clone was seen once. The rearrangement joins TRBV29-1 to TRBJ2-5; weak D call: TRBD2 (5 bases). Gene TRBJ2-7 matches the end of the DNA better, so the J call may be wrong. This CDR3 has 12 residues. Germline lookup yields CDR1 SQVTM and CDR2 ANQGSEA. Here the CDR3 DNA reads TGCAGCGTCCGCGGGCCCTCCTACGAGCAGTACTTC. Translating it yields CSVRGPSYEQYF.

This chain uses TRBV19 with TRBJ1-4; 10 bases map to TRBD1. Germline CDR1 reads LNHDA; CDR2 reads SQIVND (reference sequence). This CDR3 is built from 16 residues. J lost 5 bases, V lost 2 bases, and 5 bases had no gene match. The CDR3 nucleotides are TGTGCCAGTAGTATAATCCCGGGACAGGGGAATGAAAAACTGTTTTTT. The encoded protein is CASSIIPGQGNEKLFF.

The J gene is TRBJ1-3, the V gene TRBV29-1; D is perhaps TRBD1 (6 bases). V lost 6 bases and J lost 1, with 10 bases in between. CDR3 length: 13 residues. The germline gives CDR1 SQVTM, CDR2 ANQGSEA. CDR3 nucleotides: TGCAGCGTCACAGGGTCGTCTGGAAACACCATATATTTT. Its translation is CSVTGSSGNTIYF.

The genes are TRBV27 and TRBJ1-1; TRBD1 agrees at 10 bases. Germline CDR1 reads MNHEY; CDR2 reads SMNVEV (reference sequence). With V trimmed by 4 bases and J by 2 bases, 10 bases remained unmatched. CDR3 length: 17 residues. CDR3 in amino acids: CASSSTDRGPFNTEAFF. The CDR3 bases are TGTGCCAGCAGTTCCACCGACAGGGGGCCCTTTAACACTGAAGCTTTCTTT.

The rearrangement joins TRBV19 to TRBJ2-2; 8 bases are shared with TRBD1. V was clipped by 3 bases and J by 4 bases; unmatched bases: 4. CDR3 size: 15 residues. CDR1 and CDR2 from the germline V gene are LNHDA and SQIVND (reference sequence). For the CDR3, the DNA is TGTGCCAGTAGTATCAGGGGGCGGGGCACCGGGGAGCTGTTTTTT. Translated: CASSIRGRGTGELFF.

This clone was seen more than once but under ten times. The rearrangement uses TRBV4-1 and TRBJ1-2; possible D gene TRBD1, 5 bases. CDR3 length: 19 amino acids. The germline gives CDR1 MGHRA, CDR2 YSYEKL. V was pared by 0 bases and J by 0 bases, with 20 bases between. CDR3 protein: CASSQDSRISGNANYGYTF. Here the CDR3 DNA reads TGCGCCAGCAGCCAAGATTCACGAATTTCAGGGAACGCTAACTATGGCTACACCTTC.

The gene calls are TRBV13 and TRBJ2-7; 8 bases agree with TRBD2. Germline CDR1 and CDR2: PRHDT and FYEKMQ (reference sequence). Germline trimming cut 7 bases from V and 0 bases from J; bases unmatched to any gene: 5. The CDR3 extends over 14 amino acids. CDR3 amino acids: CASNKRGSSYEQYF. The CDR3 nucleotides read TGTGCCAGCAACAAGCGGGGGAGCTCCTACGAGCAGTACTTC.

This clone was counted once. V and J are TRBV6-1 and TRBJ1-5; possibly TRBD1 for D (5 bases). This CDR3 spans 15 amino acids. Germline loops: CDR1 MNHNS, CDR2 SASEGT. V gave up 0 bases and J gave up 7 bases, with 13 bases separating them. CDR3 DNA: TGTGCCAGCAGTGAAGCGGGGCAGGGCTACCAGCCCCAGCATTTT. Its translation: CASSEAGQGYQPQHF.

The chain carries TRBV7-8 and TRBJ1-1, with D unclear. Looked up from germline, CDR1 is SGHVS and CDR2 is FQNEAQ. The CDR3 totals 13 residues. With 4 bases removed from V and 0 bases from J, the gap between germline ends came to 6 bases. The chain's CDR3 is CASSSTVNTEAFF. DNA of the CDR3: TGTGCCAGCAGCTCAACTGTGAACACTGAAGCTTTCTTT.

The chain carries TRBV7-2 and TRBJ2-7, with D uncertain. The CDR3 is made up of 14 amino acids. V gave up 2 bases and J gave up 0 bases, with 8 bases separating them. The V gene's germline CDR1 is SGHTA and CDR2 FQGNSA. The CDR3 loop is CASSLMGSSYEQYF. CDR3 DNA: TGTGCCAGCAGCTTAATGGGCAGCTCCTACGAGCAGTACTTC.

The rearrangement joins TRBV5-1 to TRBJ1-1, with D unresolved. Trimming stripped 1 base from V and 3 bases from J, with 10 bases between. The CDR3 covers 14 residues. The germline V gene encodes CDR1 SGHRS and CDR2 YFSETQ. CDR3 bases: TGCGCCAGCAGCTTGATCGGGTCTGACACTGAAGCTTTCTTT. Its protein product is CASSLIGSDTEAFF. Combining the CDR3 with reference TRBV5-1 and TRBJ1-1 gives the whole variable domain KAGVTQTPRYLIKTRGQQVTLSCSPISGHRSVSWYQQTPGQGLQFLFEYFSETQRNKGNFPGRFSGRQFSNSRSEMNVSTLELGDSALYLCASSLIGSDTEAFFGQGTRLTVV.

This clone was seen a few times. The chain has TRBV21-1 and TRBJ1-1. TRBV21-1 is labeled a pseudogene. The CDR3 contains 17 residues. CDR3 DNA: TGTGCCAGCAGAAAACGGGGGGAGTCGGTTGGGAACACTGAAGCTTTCTTT. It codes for CASRKRGESVGNTEAFF.